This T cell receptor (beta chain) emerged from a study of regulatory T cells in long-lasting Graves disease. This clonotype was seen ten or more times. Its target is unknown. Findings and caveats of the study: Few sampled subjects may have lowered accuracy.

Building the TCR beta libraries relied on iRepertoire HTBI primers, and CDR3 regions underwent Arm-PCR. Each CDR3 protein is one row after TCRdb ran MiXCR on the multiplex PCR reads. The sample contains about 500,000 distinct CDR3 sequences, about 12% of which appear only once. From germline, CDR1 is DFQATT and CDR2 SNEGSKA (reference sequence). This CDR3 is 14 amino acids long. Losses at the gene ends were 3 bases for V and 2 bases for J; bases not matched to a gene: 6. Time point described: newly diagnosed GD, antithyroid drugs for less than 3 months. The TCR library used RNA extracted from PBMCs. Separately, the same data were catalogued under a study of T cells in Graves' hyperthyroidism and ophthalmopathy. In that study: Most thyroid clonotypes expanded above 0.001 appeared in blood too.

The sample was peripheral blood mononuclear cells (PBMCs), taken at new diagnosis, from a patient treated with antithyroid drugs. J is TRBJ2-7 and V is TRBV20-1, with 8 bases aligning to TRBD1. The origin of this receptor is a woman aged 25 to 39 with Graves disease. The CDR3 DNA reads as TGCAGTGCTAGTCTCGGGACAGGAGCCTACGAGCAGTACTTC. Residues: CSASLGTGAYEQYF.